This T cell receptor (beta chain) was retrieved from a study of Graves' ophthalmopathy and Graves' hyperthyroidism. Across the study: The authors collected peripheral blood at initial diagnosis, before any treatment.

This clonotype came up many times. CDR1 and CDR2 from the germline V gene are SEHNR and FQNEAQ (reference sequence). V was pared by 5 bases and J by 5 bases, with 6 bases between. The CDR3 has 12 amino acids. Newly diagnosed hyperthyroidism donors, aged 18 to 65, duration under 2 months. Scientists amplified the TCR beta CDR3 regions from RNA transcripts. HTBI-primed RT-PCR formed the first round, and a multiplex PCR formed the second. TCRdb itself ran the multiplex PCR reads through MiXCR, one entry per CDR3 protein. The sample records 400,000 or so distinct CDR3 sequences, roughly 17% being singletons.

This receptor was taken from an adult woman with stable Graves' hyperthyroidism. The sample comprised peripheral blood. The genes are TRBV7-9 and TRBJ2-2; D gene ambiguous. In DNA, the CDR3 is TGTGCCAGCAGCCCACCAACCGGGGAGCTGTTTTTT. This gives the protein CASSPPTGELFF.